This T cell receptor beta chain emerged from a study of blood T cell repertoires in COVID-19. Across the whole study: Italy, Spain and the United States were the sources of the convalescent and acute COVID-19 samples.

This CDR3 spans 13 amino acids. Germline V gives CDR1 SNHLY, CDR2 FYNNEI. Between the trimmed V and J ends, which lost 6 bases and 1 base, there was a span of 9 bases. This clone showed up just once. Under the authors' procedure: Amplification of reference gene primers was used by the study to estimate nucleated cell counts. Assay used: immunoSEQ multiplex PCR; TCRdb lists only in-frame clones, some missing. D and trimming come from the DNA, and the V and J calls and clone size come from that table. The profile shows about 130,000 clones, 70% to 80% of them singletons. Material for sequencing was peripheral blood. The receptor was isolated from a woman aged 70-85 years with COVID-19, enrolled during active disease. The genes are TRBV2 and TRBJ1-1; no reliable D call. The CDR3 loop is CASRARQNTEAFF. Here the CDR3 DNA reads TGTGCCAGCAGAGCGCGGCAGAACACTGAAGCTTTCTTT.